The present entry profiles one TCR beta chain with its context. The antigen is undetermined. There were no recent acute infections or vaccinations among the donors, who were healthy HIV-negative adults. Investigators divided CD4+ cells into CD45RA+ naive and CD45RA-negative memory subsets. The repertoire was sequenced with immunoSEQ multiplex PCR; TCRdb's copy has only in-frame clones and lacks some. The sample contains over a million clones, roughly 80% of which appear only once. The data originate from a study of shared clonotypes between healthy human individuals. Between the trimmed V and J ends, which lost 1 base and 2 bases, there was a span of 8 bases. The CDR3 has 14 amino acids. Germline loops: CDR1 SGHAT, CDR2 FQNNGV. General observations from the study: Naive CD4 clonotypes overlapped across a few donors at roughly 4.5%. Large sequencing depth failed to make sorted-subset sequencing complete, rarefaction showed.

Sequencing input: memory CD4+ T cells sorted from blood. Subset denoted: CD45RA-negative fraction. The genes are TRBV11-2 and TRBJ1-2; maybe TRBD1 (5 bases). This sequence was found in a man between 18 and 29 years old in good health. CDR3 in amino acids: CASSLVGENYGYTF. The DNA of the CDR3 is TGTGCCAGCAGCTTAGTGGGGGAGAACTATGGCTACACCTTC.